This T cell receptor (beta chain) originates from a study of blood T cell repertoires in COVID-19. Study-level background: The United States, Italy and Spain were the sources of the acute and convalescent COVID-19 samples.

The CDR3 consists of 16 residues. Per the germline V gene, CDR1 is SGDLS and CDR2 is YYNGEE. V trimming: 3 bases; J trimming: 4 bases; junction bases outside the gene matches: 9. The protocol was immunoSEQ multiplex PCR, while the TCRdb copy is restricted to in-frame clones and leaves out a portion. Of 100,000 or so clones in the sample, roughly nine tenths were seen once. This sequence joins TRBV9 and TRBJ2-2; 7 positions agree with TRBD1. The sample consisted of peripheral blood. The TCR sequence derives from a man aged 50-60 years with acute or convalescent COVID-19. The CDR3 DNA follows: TGTGCCAGCAGCGAAAGACAGGGTCGTGGCACCGGGGAGCTGTTTTTT. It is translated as CASSERQGRGTGELFF.